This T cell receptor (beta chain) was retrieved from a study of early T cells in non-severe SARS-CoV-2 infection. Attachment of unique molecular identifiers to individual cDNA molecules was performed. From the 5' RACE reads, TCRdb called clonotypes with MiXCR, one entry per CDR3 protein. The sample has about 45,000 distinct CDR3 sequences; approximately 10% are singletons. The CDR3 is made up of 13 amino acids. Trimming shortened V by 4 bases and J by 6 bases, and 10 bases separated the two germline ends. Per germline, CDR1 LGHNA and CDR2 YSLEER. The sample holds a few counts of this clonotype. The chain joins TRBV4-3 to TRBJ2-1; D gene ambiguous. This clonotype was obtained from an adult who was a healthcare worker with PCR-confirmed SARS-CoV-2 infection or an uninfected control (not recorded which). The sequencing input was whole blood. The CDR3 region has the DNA TGCGCCAGCAGCCTAGGAGTCGTCAATGAGCAGTTCTTC. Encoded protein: CASSLGVVNEQFF.